Following are 9 T cell receptor beta chains from one sample sequenced in a study of shared clonotypes between healthy human individuals. TCRdb keeps only in-frame clones here, not all; method: immunoSEQ multiplex PCR. Here the sample spans 450,000 to 500,000 clones, approximately 81% being singletons. The specimen sequenced was PBMCs. These receptors all come from a woman aged 40 to 49 in good health. Some clones in this sample may be carry-over from other donors' samples.

This rearrangement joins TRBV7-2 to TRBJ1-4, with a tentative D call TRBD1 (5 bases). The V gene lost 1 base and the J gene lost 10 bases, with 10 bases spanning the gap. The CDR3 is 13 residues long. Looked up from germline, CDR1 is SGHTA and CDR2 is FQGNSA. CDR3 region: CASSLVRERKLFF. CDR3 nucleotide sequence: TGTGCCAGCAGCTTAGTCAGGGAACGAAAACTGTTTTTT. The variable domain in full, completed from reference TRBV7-2 and TRBJ1-4, reads GAGVSQSPSNKVTEKGKDVELRCDPISGHTALYWYRQSLGQGLEFLIYFQGNSAPDKSGLPSDRFSAERTGGSVSTLTIQRTQQEDSAVYLCASSLVRERKLFFGSGTQLSVL.

The chain couples TRBV27 to TRBJ2-3; D remains ambiguous. With 6 bases removed from V and 8 bases from J, the gap between germline ends came to 24 bases. Germline V gene lookup returns CDR1 MNHEY and CDR2 SMNVEV (reference sequence). This CDR3 contains 16 residues. The CDR3 spells CASRPSAATRSVTQYF. CDR3 nucleotide sequence: TGTGCCAGCAGACCAAGCGCGGCAACCCGGAGCGTTACGCAGTATTTT.

The rearrangement joins TRBV7-2 to TRBJ2-7, with a possible D match to TRBD2 (7 bases). The CDR3 consists of 14 residues. V lost 5 bases to trimming and J lost 3 bases, with 14 bases between them. Germline V gene lookup returns CDR1 SGHTA and CDR2 FQGNSA. The CDR3 region is CASSPRGLNYEQYF. Written as DNA, the CDR3 is TGTGCCAGCAGCCCCAGGGGACTAAACTACGAGCAGTACTTC.

V gene TRBV30 combines with J gene TRBJ1-5; 9 bases agree with TRBD1. V gave up 1 base and J gave up 2 bases; unmatched junction bases: 0. The CDR3 has 14 residues. CDR1 is GTSNPN, CDR2 SVGIG, per germline (reference sequence). The CDR3 region has the DNA TGTGCCTGGAGTGGGGACAGGGGCAATCAGCCCCAGCATTTT. Its translation: CAWSGDRGNQPQHF.

The chain couples TRBV5-1 to TRBJ1-2, with 8 bases identical to TRBD1. The CDR3 is 15 amino acids. Germline V gives CDR1 SGHRS, CDR2 YFSETQ. The J segment lost 7 bases and the V segment lost 4 bases, leaving 12 bases of the junction unmatched. For the CDR3, the DNA is TGCGCCAGCAGCCTCGGTACAGGGGGAAATTCTGGCTACACCTTC. Its translation: CASSLGTGGNSGYTF.

The gene calls are TRBV7-3 and TRBJ2-6; D not certain. Deletions cut 3 bases from V and 0 bases from J, with 9 bases between. The V gene's germline CDR1 is SGHTA and CDR2 FQGTGA. There are 16 residues in the CDR3. The CDR3 nucleotides read TGTGCCAGCAGCTTGGGATCCGGCTCTGGGGCCAACGTCCTGACTTTC. Encoded protein: CASSLGSGSGANVLTF.

This clone has only a few counts. The chain uses TRBV18 and TRBJ2-1; 8 bases are shared with TRBD1. Germline CDR1 is KGHSH and CDR2 is LQKENI. This CDR3 comprises 11 residues. The J segment lost 12 bases and the V segment lost 2 bases, leaving 0 bases of the junction unmatched. The CDR3 nucleotides read TGTGCCAGCTCACCAGGGACAGGGCAGTTCTTC. Protein sequence: CASSPGTGQFF.

The gene calls are TRBV7-2 and TRBJ2-5, with D perhaps matching TRBD2 (5 bases). Germline V gives CDR1 SGHTA, CDR2 FQGNSA. Trimming left V 5 bases short and J 7 bases short, with 11 bases between. The CDR3 length is 12 residues. Written as DNA, the CDR3 is TGTGCCAGCAGCCCTGATGCGGGGACCCAGTACTTC. This sequence encodes CASSPDAGTQYF.

The chain links TRBV28 to TRBJ1-5, with no clear D. The CDR3 runs to 12 residues. V lost 7 bases, J lost 5 bases, and 9 bases lay in between. The germline CDR1 and CDR2 sequences are MDHEN and SYDVKM. DNA of the CDR3: TGTGCCAGCACTCGCGGGGATCAGCCCCAGCATTTT. Protein: CASTRGDQPQHF.